These 23 T cell receptor beta chains were all obtained from the same sample, sequenced in a study of neurological immune-mediated disorders (dated by TCRdb to between 2018 and 2020). The library was made by 5' RACE. Sequencing relied on an Illumina HiSeq 2500. TCRdb reworked the public reads: Q25 trimming with fastp, MiXCR clone assembly, productive beta chains retained. Duplicate CDR3 protein sequences are folded into a single record with the most common DNA and genes. Across this sample there are about 50,000 distinct CDR3 sequences, with 2.5% to 3.5% seen only once. About 15% of the sample comes from the top ten. The sample consisted of PBMCs. The receptors shown here come from a woman in her fifties or sixties with multiple sclerosis.

Many counts were recorded for this clonotype. The chain has TRBV10-3 and TRBJ1-3, with D perhaps TRBD1 (5 bases). Trimming pared 3 bases from V and 2 bases from J, leaving 11 bases between. The CDR3 loop spans 15 amino acids. CDR1 is ENHRY and CDR2 is SYGVKD in the germline V gene. The CDR3 nucleotides read TGTGCCATCAGTGACAGGGACCTACCTGGAAACACCATATATTTT. This gives the protein CAISDRDLPGNTIYF.

The chain employs TRBV10-3 and TRBJ1-1; D is undetermined. Germline V lookup: CDR1 ENHRY, CDR2 SYGVKD. This CDR3 comprises 13 residues. V shed 3 bases and J shed 9 bases, with 14 bases lying between them. The CDR3 DNA reads as TGTGCCATCAGTGAAGGGAACCAGATCCAAGCTTTCTTT. Translation: CAISEGNQIQAFF.

This clonotype was seen repeatedly, ten times or more. The rearrangement joins TRBV6-6 to TRBJ1-2; D is possibly TRBD1 (5 bases). Trimming stripped 6 bases from V and 1 base from J, with 12 bases between. CDR1 is MNHNY, CDR2 SVGAGI, per germline (reference sequence). The CDR3 is made up of 14 amino acids. The CDR3 loop reads CASSQGVGNYGYTF. Written as DNA, the CDR3 is TGTGCCAGCAGCCAAGGGGTTGGTAACTATGGCTACACCTTC.

This clonotype was counted many times. The chain has TRBV12-3 or TRBV12-4 and TRBJ1-1; D uncertain. The CDR3 has 13 residues. V was trimmed by 6 bases and J by 9 bases, leaving 17 bases between them. CDR3 residues: CASRLTKGPQAFF. The CDR3 region has the DNA TGTGCCAGCAGATTGACCAAGGGTCCCCAAGCTTTCTTT.

Many counts were recorded for this clonotype. The rearrangement joins TRBV20-1 to TRBJ1-2; the match to TRBD1 covers 8 bases. The germline V gene has CDR1 DFQATT and CDR2 SNEGSKA (reference sequence). This CDR3 region has 14 residues. Germline trimming cut 5 bases from V and 4 bases from J; bases unmatched to any gene: 9. Here the CDR3 reads CSAANRGSSYGYTF. The CDR3 nucleotides are TGCAGTGCTGCGAACAGGGGGAGCTCCTATGGCTACACCTTC.

This clonotype appeared many times. J is TRBJ1-1 and V is TRBV7-6; D not certain. V was trimmed by 6 bases and J by 3 bases, leaving 11 bases between them. The CDR3 has 13 residues. CDR1 SGHVS and CDR2 FNYEAQ come from the germline V gene. DNA for the CDR3: TGTGCCAGCAGTCAGACAATTTACACTGAAGCTTTCTTT. Amino acids: CASSQTIYTEAFF.

Concerning this clonotype itself: A read error may account for a junction end that differs from germline. V is TRBV7-7 and J is TRBJ2-7; D is perhaps TRBD1 (6 bases). Germline V gene data show CDR1 as SSHAT and CDR2 as FNYEAQ (reference sequence). The CDR3 contains 14 residues. DNA of the CDR3: TGTGCTAGCAGCCCATCGCAGGGGACCTACGAGCAGTACTTC. Residues: CASSPSQGTYEQYF.

This clonotype came up many times. The rearrangement links TRBV27 to TRBJ2-1; 14 nucleotides align to TRBD2. CDR1 is MNHEY, CDR2 SMNVEV, per germline (reference sequence). The CDR3 sequence is 15 residues long. The trim removed 4 bases at V and 9 bases at J, leaving 5 bases unmatched. The CDR3 DNA reads as TGTGCCAGCAGTTCGACTAGCGGGAGGGCCGCTGAGCAGTTCTTC. Protein: CASSSTSGRAAEQFF.

There are many counts of this clonotype. The J gene is TRBJ2-5, the V gene TRBV5-1; D ambiguous. Germline loops: CDR1 SGHRS, CDR2 YFSETQ. With 4 bases removed from V and 2 bases from J, the gap between germline ends came to 12 bases. The CDR3 has 14 amino acids. CDR3 amino acids: CASSDPKRQETQYF. The CDR3 DNA reads as TGCGCCAGCAGCGATCCCAAGAGACAAGAGACCCAGTACTTC.

This clonotype occurred many times. V gene TRBV2 combines with J gene TRBJ1-5; D is ambiguous. CDR1 SNHLY and CDR2 FYNNEI come from the germline V gene. This CDR3 comprises 14 residues. With 6 bases removed from V and 5 bases from J, the gap between germline ends came to 14 bases. Written as DNA, the CDR3 is TGTGCCAGCAGGTTGGGGTCCAGCGATCAGCCCCAGCATTTT. As protein: CASRLGSSDQPQHF.

Concerning this clonotype: One end of the junction does not line up with germline, which may come from a read error. The J gene is TRBJ1-5, the V gene TRBV18; D ambiguous. This CDR3 contains 13 residues. CDR1 is KGHSH, CDR2 LQKENI, per germline. The DNA of the CDR3 is TGTGCCAGCTCACCACAGACGGGTCAGACCCAGAATTTT. Protein product: CASSPQTGQTQNF.

Many counts were recorded for this clonotype. An end of the junction does not agree with germline; a read error may underlie this. This rearrangement joins TRBV5-5 to TRBJ2-3, with 12 bases fitting TRBD2. The CDR3 length is 15 residues. CDR1 SGHKS and CDR2 YYEKEE come from the germline V gene (reference sequence). In nucleotides, the CDR3 is TGCGCCAGCAGCCCCCTAGCGGGGGGGCCAGATACGCAGTATTTT. Translation: CASSPLAGGPDTQYF.

Comment on this clonotype: This sequence may be a read error, since a much larger clone differs from it by one base. The chain carries TRBV7-9 and TRBJ2-2; 8 bases fit TRBD2. CDR3 length equals 15 residues. The germline V gene encodes CDR1 SEHNR and CDR2 FQNEAQ (reference sequence). V was pared by 6 bases and J by 7 bases, with 10 bases of the junction left unmatched. CDR3 loop: CASRETSGPGGELFF. For the CDR3, the DNA is TGTGCCAGCAGAGAAACTAGCGGCCCGGGCGGGGAGCTGTTTTTT.

This clonotype appeared many times. The rearrangement uses TRBV29-1 and TRBJ2-7; 11 bases agree with TRBD2. This CDR3 has 14 residues. Trimming took 4 bases from V and 1 from J; bases not matched to a gene: 3. Germline-derived CDR1 and CDR2 are SQVTM and ANQGSEA. The CDR3 reads CSVVTSGGSYEQYF. CDR3 bases: TGCAGCGTTGTCACTAGCGGGGGTTCCTACGAGCAGTACTTC.

The chain is built from TRBV20-1 and TRBJ2-7; D tentatively fits TRBD1 or TRBD2 (5 bases each). Germline V lookup: CDR1 DFQATT, CDR2 SNEGSKA (reference sequence). The CDR3 runs 16 residues. V lost 2 bases, J lost 1 base, and 18 bases lay in between. The CDR3 sequence is CSARPQSGTRSYEQYF. CDR3 coding DNA: TGCAGTGCTAGACCCCAATCAGGGACGAGATCCTACGAGCAGTACTTC.

This clonotype was seen many times. The rearrangement links TRBV5-1 to TRBJ2-1, with TRBD2 identical over 8 bases. From germline, CDR1 is SGHRS and CDR2 YFSETQ. V shed 0 bases and J 3 bases; nucleotides not matched to a gene: 2. The CDR3 runs 15 residues. This CDR3 reads CASSLDSGDYNEQFF. The CDR3 nucleotides are TGCGCCAGCAGCTTGGATAGCGGGGACTACAATGAGCAGTTCTTC. Full variable domain (rest looked up from reference TRBV5-1 and TRBJ2-1): KAGVTQTPRYLIKTRGQQVTLSCSPISGHRSVSWYQQTPGQGLQFLFEYFSETQRNKGNFPGRFSGRQFSNSRSEMNVSTLELGDSALYLCASSLDSGDYNEQFFGPGTRLTVL.

This clonotype appeared many times. The genes are TRBV6-6 and TRBJ2-2; no clear D gene. This CDR3 spans 16 amino acids. Trimming shortened V by 2 bases and J by 1 base, and 11 bases separated the two germline ends. The germline CDR1 and CDR2 sequences are MNHNY and SVGAGI (reference sequence). The CDR3 loop reads CASSYTTWGNTGELFF. The CDR3 region has the DNA TGTGCCAGCAGTTACACGACCTGGGGGAACACCGGGGAGCTGTTTTTT.

The chain links TRBV18 to TRBJ1-1; a possible D gene is TRBD1 (5 bases). Trimming pared 3 bases from V and 3 bases from J, leaving 14 bases between. Germline CDR1 is KGHSH and CDR2 is LQKENI. CDR3 length: 15 amino acids. CDR3 residues: CASSPTSGFDTEAFF. CDR3 DNA sequence: TGTGCCAGCTCACCGACGTCAGGGTTTGACACTGAAGCTTTCTTT.

This clonotype has at least ten counts. The rearrangement uses TRBV10-2 and TRBJ2-4, with TRBD2 matching over 12 bases. The length of the CDR3 is 15 residues. J lost 4 bases, V lost 6 bases, and 4 bases had no gene match. The V gene's germline CDR1 is WSHSY and CDR2 SAAADI. The CDR3 region is CASRTSGGPKNIQYF. The CDR3 DNA follows: TGCGCCAGCAGGACTAGCGGGGGCCCGAAAAACATTCAGTACTTC.

Many counts were recorded for this clonotype. The genes are TRBV5-1 and TRBJ2-7, with D hard to call. The CDR3 runs to 12 residues. Looked up from germline, CDR1 is SGHRS and CDR2 is YFSETQ. V gave up 3 bases and J gave up 6 bases, with 10 bases separating them. In nucleotides, the CDR3 is TGCGCCAGCAGCTCCCCGGGTTCCGAGCAGTACGTC. Translating gives CASSSPGSEQYV.

The sample holds many counts of this clonotype. The gene calls are TRBV6-1 and TRBJ1-4, with a weak D call TRBD1 (6 bases). The CDR3 covers 14 residues. Trimming pared 3 bases from V and 5 bases from J, leaving 10 bases between. Germline V gene data show CDR1 as MNHNS and CDR2 as SASEGT. The chain's CDR3 is CASSDRGTNEKLFF. CDR3 nucleotide sequence: TGTGCCAGCAGTGACAGGGGCACCAATGAAAAACTGTTTTTT.

This clonotype was counted ten times or more. The J gene is TRBJ2-5, the V gene TRBV7-8; no reliable D call. Germline V gene lookup returns CDR1 SGHVS and CDR2 FQNEAQ. V dropped 1 base and J dropped 4 bases, with 10 bases sitting between them. This CDR3 has 14 amino acids. Here the CDR3 reads CASSLGWQRETQYF. In nucleotides, the CDR3 is TGTGCCAGCAGCTTAGGTTGGCAGCGAGAGACCCAGTACTTC.

In this sample, this clonotype turned up many times. The DNA of the CDR3 is TGCGCCAGCAGAACGGGGGCCCTGGTGTCTGAGACCCAGTACTTC. This encodes CASRTGALVSETQYF. The chain has TRBV5-1 and TRBJ2-5; perhaps D is TRBD1 or TRBD2 (6 bases each). In germline, CDR1 is SGHRS, CDR2 YFSETQ. V was trimmed by 5 bases and J by 5 bases, leaving 19 bases between them. CDR3 length: 15 residues.